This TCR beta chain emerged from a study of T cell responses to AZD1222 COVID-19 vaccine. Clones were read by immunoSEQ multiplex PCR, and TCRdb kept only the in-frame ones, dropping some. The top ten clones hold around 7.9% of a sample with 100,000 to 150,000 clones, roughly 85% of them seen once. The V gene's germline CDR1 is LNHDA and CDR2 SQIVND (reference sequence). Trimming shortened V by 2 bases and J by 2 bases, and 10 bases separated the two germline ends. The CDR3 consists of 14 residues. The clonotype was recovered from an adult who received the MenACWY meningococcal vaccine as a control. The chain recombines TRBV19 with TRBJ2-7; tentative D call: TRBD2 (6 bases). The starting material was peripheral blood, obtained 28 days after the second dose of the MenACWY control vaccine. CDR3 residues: CASSIQRAPYEQYF. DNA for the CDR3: TGTGCCAGTAGTATACAGCGGGCCCCCTACGAGCAGTACTTC.